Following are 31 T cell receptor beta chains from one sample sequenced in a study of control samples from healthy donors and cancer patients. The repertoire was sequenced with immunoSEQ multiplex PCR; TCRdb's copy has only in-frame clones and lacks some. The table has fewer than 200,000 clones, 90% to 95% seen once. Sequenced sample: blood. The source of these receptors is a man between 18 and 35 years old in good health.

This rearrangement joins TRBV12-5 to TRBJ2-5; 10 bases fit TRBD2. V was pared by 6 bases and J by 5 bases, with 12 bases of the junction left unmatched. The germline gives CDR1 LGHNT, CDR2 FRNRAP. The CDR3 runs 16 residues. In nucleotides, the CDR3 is TGTGCTAGTGGAGCGACTAGCGGGTACCTCGGGGAGACCCAGTACTTC. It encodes CASGATSGYLGETQYF.

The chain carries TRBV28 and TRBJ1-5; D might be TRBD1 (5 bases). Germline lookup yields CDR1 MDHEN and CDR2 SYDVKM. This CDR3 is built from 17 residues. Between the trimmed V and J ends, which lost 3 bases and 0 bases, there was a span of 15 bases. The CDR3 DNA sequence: TGTGCCAGCAGTTTGGAAGCGACAGCGTATAGCAATCAGCCCCAGCATTTT. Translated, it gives CASSLEATAYSNQPQHF.

CDR3 bases: TGTGCCAGCAGTGCCCGGGACAGGGAAAGTCCTGAAGCTTTCTTT. It codes for CASSARDRESPEAFF. This chain joins TRBV2 and TRBJ1-1, with 9 bases fitting TRBD1. Germline V CDR1 and CDR2: SNHLY, FYNNEI. The CDR3 totals 15 residues. V shed 4 bases and J 6 bases; nucleotides not matched to a gene: 9.

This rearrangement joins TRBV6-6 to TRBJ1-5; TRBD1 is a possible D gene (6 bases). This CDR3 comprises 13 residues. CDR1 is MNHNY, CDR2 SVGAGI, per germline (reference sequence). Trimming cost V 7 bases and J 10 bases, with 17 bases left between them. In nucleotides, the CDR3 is TGTGCCAGCACCCAGGACAGCCGTGAACCCCAGCATTTT. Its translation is CASTQDSREPQHF.

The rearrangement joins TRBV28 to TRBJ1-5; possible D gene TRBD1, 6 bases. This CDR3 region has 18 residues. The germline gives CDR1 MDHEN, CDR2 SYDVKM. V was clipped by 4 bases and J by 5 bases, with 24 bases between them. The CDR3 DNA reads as TGTGCCAGCAGTTCTCCCATGGGCGGGGGGGCAAATGATCAGCCCCAGCATTTT. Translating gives CASSSPMGGGANDQPQHF.

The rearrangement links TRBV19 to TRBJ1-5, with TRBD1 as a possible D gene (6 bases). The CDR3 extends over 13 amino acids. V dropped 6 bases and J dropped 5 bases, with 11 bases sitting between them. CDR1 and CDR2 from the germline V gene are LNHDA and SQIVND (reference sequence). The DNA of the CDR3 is TGTGCCAGTAGCCAGGGGATGCATCAGCCCCAGCATTTT. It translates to CASSQGMHQPQHF.

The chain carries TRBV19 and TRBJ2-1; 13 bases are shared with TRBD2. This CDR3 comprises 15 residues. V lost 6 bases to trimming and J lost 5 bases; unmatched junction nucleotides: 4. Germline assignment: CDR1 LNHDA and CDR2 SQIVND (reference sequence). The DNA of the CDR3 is TGTGCCAGTAGGAGACTAGCGGGGGGAAACAATGAGCAGTTCTTC. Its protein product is CASRRLAGGNNEQFF.

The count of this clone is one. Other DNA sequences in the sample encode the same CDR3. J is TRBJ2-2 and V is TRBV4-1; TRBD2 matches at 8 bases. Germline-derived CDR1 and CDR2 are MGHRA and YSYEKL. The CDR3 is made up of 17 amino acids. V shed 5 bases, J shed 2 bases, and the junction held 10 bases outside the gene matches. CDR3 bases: TGCGCCAGCAGCACAGAAGGTCGGGGGGGCAACACCGGGGAGCTGTTTTTT. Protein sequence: CASSTEGRGGNTGELFF.

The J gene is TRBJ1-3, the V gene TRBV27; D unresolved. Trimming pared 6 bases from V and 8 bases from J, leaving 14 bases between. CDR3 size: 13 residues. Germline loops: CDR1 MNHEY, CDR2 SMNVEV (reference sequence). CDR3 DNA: TGTGCCAGCAGGAAGGGATATCAGGACACCATATATTTT. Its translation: CASRKGYQDTIYF.

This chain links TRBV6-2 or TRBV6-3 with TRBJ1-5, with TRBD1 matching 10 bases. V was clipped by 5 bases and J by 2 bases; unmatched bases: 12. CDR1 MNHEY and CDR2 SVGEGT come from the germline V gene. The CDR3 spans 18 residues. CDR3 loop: CASSPPDRGMYGNQPQHF. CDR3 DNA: TGTGCCAGCAGTCCCCCGGACAGGGGGATGTATGGCAATCAGCCCCAGCATTTT.

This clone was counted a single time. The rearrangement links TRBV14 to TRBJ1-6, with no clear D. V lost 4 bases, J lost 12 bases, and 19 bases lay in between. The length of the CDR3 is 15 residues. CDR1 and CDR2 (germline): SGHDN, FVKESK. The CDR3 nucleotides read TGTGCCAGCAGCCCGTCCGGTTACAACATCAGACCCCTCCACTTT. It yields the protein CASSPSGYNIRPLHF.

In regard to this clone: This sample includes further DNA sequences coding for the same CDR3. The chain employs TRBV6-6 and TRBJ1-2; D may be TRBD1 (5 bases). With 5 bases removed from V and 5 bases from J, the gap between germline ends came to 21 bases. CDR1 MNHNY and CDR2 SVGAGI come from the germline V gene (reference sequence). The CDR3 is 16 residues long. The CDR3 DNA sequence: TGTGCCAGCAGTCCACGACAGTTTAGCAGACTTTATGGCTACACCTTC. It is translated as CASSPRQFSRLYGYTF.

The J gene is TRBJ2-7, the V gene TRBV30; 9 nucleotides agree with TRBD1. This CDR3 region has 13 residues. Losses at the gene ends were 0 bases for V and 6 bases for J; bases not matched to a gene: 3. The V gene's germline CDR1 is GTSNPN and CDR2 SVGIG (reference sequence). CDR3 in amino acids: CAWSVGQGAEQYF. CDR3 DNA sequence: TGTGCCTGGAGTGTGGGACAGGGAGCCGAGCAGTACTTC.

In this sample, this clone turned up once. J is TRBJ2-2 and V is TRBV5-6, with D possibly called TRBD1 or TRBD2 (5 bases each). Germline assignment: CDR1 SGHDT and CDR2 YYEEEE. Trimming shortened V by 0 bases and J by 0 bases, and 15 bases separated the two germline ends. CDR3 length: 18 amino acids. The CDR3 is CASSLAGDGNSNTGELFF. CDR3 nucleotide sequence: TGTGCCAGCAGCTTGGCCGGGGACGGCAATTCGAACACCGGGGAGCTGTTTTTT.

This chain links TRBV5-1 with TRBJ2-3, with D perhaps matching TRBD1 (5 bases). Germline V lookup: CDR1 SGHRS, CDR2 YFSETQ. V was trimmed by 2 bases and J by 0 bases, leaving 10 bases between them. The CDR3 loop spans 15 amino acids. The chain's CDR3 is CASSLQVPSTDTQYF. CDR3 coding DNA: TGCGCCAGCAGCTTACAGGTCCCTAGCACAGATACGCAGTATTTT. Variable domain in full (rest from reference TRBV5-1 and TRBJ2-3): KAGVTQTPRYLIKTRGQQVTLSCSPISGHRSVSWYQQTPGQGLQFLFEYFSETQRNKGNFPGRFSGRQFSNSRSEMNVSTLELGDSALYLCASSLQVPSTDTQYFGPGTRLTVL.

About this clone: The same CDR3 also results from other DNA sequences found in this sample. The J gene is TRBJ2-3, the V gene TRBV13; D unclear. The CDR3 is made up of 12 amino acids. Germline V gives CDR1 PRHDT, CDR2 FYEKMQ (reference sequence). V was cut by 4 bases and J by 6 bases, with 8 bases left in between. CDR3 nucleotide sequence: TGTGCCAGCAGCTCCCGCAGGGATACGCAGTATTTT. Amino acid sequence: CASSSRRDTQYF.

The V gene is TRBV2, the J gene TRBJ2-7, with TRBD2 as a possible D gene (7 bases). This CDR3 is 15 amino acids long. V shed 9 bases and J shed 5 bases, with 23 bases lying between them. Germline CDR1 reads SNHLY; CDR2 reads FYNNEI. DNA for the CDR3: TGTGCCAGTTTTAGAGGTCCGGGGGGCGTCCACGAGCAGTACTTC. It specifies CASFRGPGGVHEQYF.

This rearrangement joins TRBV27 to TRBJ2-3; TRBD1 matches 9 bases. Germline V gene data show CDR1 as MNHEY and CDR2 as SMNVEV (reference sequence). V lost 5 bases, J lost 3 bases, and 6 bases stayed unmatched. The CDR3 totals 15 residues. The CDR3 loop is CASSPRDRVTDTQYF. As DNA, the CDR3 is TGTGCCAGCAGTCCGAGGGACAGGGTGACAGATACGCAGTATTTT.

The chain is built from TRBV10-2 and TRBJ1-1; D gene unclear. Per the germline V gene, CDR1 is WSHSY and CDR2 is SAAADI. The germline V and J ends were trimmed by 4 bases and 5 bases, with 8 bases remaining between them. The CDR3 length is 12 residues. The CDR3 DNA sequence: TGCGCCAGCAGTGTAGCGGGGACTGAAGCTTTCTTT. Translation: CASSVAGTEAFF.

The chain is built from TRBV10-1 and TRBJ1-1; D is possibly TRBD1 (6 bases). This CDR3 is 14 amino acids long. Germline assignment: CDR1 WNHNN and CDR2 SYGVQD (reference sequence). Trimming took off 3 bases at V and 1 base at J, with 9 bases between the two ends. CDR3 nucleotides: TGCGCCAGCAGTGAATCCAGGGGGAACACTGAAGCTTTCTTT. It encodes CASSESRGNTEAFF.

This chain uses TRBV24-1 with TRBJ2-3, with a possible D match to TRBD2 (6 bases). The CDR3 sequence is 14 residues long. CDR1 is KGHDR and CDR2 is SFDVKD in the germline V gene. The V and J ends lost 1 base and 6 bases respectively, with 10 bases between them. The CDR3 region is CATSDFGLADTQYF. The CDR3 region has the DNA TGTGCCACCAGTGATTTCGGCCTAGCGGATACGCAGTATTTT.

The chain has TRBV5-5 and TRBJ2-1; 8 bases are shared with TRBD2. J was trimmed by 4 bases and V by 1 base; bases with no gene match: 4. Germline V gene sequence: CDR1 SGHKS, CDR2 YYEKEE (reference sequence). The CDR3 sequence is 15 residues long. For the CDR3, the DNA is TGTGCCAGCAGCTTGATTAGCGGGGAATACAATGAGCAGTTCTTC. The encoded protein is CASSLISGEYNEQFF.

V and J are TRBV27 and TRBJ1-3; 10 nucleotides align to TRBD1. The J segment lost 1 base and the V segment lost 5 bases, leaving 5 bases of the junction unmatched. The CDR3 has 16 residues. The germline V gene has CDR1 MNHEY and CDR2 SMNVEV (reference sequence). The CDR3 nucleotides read TGTGCCAGCAGTCGGACAGGGGGTGCGTCTGGAAACACCATATATTTT. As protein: CASSRTGGASGNTIYF.

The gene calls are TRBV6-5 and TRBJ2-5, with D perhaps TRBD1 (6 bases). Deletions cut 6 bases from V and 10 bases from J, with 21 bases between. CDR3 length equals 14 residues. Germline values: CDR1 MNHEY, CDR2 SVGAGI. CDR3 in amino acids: CASSRTAREGSQYF. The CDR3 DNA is TGTGCCAGCAGCAGGACAGCCCGGGAAGGAAGCCAGTACTTC.

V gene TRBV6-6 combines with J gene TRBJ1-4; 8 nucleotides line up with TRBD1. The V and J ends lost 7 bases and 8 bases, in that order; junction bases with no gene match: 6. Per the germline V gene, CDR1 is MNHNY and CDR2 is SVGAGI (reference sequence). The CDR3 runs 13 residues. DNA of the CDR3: TGTGCCAGCACCGGACAGGGAAGAGAAAAACTGTTTTTT. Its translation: CASTGQGREKLFF.

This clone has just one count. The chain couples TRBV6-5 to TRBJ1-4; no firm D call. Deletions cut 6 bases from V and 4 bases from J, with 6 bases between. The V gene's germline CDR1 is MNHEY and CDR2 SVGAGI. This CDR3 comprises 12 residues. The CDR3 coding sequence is TGTGCCAGCAGCCGAGATAATGAAAAACTGTTTTTT. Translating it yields CASSRDNEKLFF.

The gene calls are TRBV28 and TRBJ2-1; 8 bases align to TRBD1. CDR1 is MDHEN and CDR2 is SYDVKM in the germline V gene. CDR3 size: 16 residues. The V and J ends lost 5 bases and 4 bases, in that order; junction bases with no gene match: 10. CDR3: CASSPPRGPIYNEQFF. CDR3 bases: TGTGCCAGCAGTCCCCCCAGGGGGCCCATATACAATGAGCAGTTCTTC. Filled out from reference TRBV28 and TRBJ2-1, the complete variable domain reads DVKVTQSSRYLVKRTGEKVFLECVQDMDHENMFWYRQDPGLGLRLIYFSYDVKMKEKGDIPEGYSVSREKKERFSLILESASTNQTSMYLCASSPPRGPIYNEQFFGPGTRLTVL.

The DNA of the CDR3 is TGTGCCAGCAACCCCGTCCGGGCCAACGTCCTGACTTTC. This codes for CASNPVRANVLTF. J is TRBJ2-6 and V is TRBV6-5; no firm D call. In germline, CDR1 is MNHEY, CDR2 SVGAGI. This CDR3 is 13 amino acids long. The V gene lost 7 bases and the J gene lost 5 bases, with 9 bases spanning the gap.

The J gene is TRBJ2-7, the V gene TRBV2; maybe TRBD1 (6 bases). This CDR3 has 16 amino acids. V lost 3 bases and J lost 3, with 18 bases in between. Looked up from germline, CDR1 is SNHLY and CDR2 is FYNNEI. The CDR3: CASSDSLQGAFYEQYF. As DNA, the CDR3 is TGTGCCAGCAGTGATAGTTTACAGGGAGCATTCTACGAGCAGTACTTC.

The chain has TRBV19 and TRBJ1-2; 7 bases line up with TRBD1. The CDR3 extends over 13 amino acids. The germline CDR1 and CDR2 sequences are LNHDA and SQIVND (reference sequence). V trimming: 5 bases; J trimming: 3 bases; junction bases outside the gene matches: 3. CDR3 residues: CASSFDRDYGYTF. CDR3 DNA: TGTGCCAGTAGTTTTGACAGGGACTATGGCTACACCTTC. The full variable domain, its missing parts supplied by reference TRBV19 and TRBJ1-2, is DGGITQSPKYLFRKEGQNVTLSCEQNLNHDAMYWYRQDPGQGLRLIYYSQIVNDFQKGDIAEGYSVSREKKESFPLTVTSAQKNPTAFYLCASSFDRDYGYTFGSGTRLTVV.

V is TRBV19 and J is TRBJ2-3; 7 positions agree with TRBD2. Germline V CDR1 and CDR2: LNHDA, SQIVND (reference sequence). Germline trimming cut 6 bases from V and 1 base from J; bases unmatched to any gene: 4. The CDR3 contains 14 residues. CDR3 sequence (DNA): TGTGCCAGTAGGGGACGGGGGGGCACAGATACGCAGTATTTT. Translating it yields CASRGRGGTDTQYF.